This T cell receptor (beta chain) was documented in a study of cytomegalovirus exposure and HLA in healthy donors. V lost 4 bases and J lost 6; bases outside the gene matches: 8. The germline V gene has CDR1 MNHEY and CDR2 SVGAGI. The CDR3 is 16 residues long. Points from the study as a whole: Further analysis, carried out later, found HLA-associated TCR beta chains more clonally expanded than equally common other chains. Based on reports, TCR beta sequences accurately predicted HLA-A and HLA-B alleles for most subjects. Per published reports, the classifier diagnosed cytomegalovirus status with high specificity and sensitivity.

Primers: 60 Vbeta forward and 13 Jbeta reverse. Clones were sequenced by immunoSEQ multiplex PCR, and TCRdb holds only the in-frame ones, with some missing. The sample has roughly 100,000 clones; 60% to 85% are singletons. On this clone: Its antigen is still unknown.

The receptor comes from a male donor in good health and CMV-seropositive. The sample consisted of PBMCs. The chain couples TRBV6-5 to TRBJ2-2; 10 nucleotides align to TRBD2. CDR3 loop: CASSSAGLAYSGELFF. For the CDR3, the DNA is TGTGCCAGCAGTTCGGCGGGACTAGCGTACTCCGGGGAGCTGTTTTTT.